The clone carrying this TCR beta chain was observed a handful of times. Its antigen is not identified. The data were taken from a study of blood T cells in healthy people across ages. Points from the study as a whole: Age advanced and TCR beta diversity per million T cells fell, roughly linearly.

The CDR3 contains 14 residues. Germline CDR1 and CDR2: KGHDR and SFDVKD. Trimming shortened V by 6 bases and J by 1 base, and 9 bases separated the two germline ends. Sample donors were healthy Caucasian individuals that came from Russia, aged roughly 6 to 95. The authors ran a second PCR of 7 to 11 cycles using a sample-barcoded 5' primer and a J-beta primer mix. TCRdb itself ran the 5' RACE reads through MiXCR, one entry per CDR3 protein. The table has approximately 780,000 distinct CDR3 sequences, 20% to 30% seen once. These same records also appear under a second study, on T cells of mothers and their children.

Sequencing was performed on blood. V usage is TRBV24-1 and J usage is TRBJ1-5, with D uncertain. The TCR comes from a boy between 10 and 17 years old in good health. The CDR3 is CATSSFRSNQPQHF. The CDR3 region has the DNA TGTGCCACCAGTAGTTTCAGGAGCAATCAGCCCCAGCATTTT.